The rows below give T cell receptor beta chains drawn from one sample of a study of blood T cell repertoires in COVID-19. Sequencing was performed with immunoSEQ multiplex PCR; in TCRdb, only in-frame clones are kept and a portion is missing. The repertoire holds 120,000 to 150,000 clones, with around three quarters as singletons. The sequencing input was peripheral blood. All receptors come from a man over 45 with active or convalescent COVID-19. Both conserved end residues are trimmed from each CDR3.

TRBV27 | ASSPAQGVGGELF
TRBV4-1 | ASSQDPGRGHYEQY
TRBV19 | ASHRDTNQPQH
TRBV7-9 | ASSQDRMNTGELF
TRBV19 | ASTRGRNMNTEAF
TRBV29-1 | SATGGTGELF
TRBV9 | ASSPRDSFSYEQY
TRBV19 | ASSPYSILSNTYGYT
TRBV19 | ASRETGGQPQH
TRBV11-2 | ASSGTSGSYNEQF
TRBV9 | ASSPPASGSNEQF
TRBV7-2 | ASSLGGQVNQPQH
TRBV5-1 | ASTVGLWTGSNTGELF
TRBV11-2 | ASSLRGASGPYEQY
TRBV5-4 | ASTRRVAGGADTQY
TRBV7-3 | ASSPDRDSRTGELF
TRBV19 | ASSMNGDNEQF
TRBV19 | ASKGSEGAQAYGYT
TRBV9 | ASSLTSGRPHEQF